A selection of T cell receptor beta chains follows, all from one sample in a study of T cells in tuberculosis. TCRdb's copy holds only in-frame clones and misses some; the assay was immunoSEQ multiplex PCR. The table has 47,000 or so clones, about 95% seen once. Sequencing used PBMCs, obtained at tuberculosis diagnosis. The receptors here all came from an adult with tuberculosis. CDR3s include the opening cysteine and the closing phenylalanine or tryptophan. The D gene is left open where the match is weak. Not every row has a clone size; where given, it reads once, few, many or a size class.

v_gene,d_gene,j_gene,abundance,CDR3aa,CDR3nt
TRBV5-1,TRBD2,TRBJ2-3,NA,CASSLEAGGPDTQYF,TGCGCCAGCAGCTTGGAGGCGGGAGGGCCCGATACGCAGTATTTT
TRBV6-5,NA,TRBJ2-3,NA,CASSYLRGGPTDTQYF,TGTGCCAGCAGTTACTTGCGGGGCGGACCGACAGATACGCAGTATTTT
TRBV2,TRBD1,TRBJ2-3,NA,CASSEEAGGYTDTQYF,TGTGCCAGCAGTGAAGAGGCAGGGGGCTACACAGATACGCAGTATTTT
TRBV7-2,TRBD2,TRBJ2-1,NA,CASSLGGLASYNEQFF,TGTGCCAGCAGCTTAGGGGGACTAGCCTCCTACAATGAGCAGTTCTTC
TRBV5-1,NA,TRBJ2-6,once,CASREGLYSGANVLTF,TGCGCCAGCAGGGAGGGCCTGTACTCTGGGGCCAACGTCCTGACTTTC
TRBV4-3,TRBD1,TRBJ1-2,NA,CASSQVVGAGGHGYTF,TGCGCCAGCAGCCAAGTCGTAGGGGCAGGGGGCCATGGCTACACCTTC
TRBV10-2,NA,TRBJ2-2,NA,CASSETGYTGELFF,TGCGCCAGCAGTGAAACAGGGTACACCGGGGAGCTGTTTTTT
TRBV30,NA,TRBJ2-1,once,CAWSLSGPEQFF,TGTGCCTGGAGTTTAAGCGGCCCCGAGCAGTTCTTC
TRBV15,NA,TRBJ1-4,NA,CATSRGQVVNEKLFF,TGTGCCACCAGCAGAGGACAGGTTGTTAATGAAAAACTGTTTTTT
TRBV7-8,NA,TRBJ2-1,NA,CASSLGSSSYNEQFF,TGTGCCAGCAGCTTAGGCTCTAGCTCCTACAATGAGCAGTTCTTC
TRBV5-1,NA,TRBJ1-1,NA,CASSLAPQGFTEAFF,TGCGCCAGCAGCTTGGCCCCCCAGGGGTTCACTGAAGCTTTCTTT
TRBV4-3,TRBD1,TRBJ1-3,NA,CASSQGSGTGNTIYF,TGCGCCAGCAGCCAAGGTTCCGGGACAGGCAACACCATATATTTT
TRBV4-1,TRBD2,TRBJ2-3,NA,CASSQDLGTTNTDTQYF,TGCGCCAGCAGCCAAGATCTCGGGACTACAAACACAGATACGCAGTATTTT
TRBV5-4,TRBD2,TRBJ2-3,NA,CASSSSGGRSTDTQYF,TGTGCCAGCAGCTCTTCGGGGGGTAGGAGCACAGATACGCAGTATTTT
TRBV9,NA,TRBJ2-1,once,CASSAVGSSGRYSYNEQFF,TGTGCCAGCAGCGCGGTGGGGTCAAGCGGTCGATACTCCTACAATGAGCAGTTCTTC
TRBV11-2,NA,TRBJ2-5,once,CASSLGWTDQETQYF,TGTGCCAGCAGCTTAGGTTGGACAGACCAAGAGACCCAGTACTTC
TRBV7-3,TRBD2,TRBJ2-1,NA,CASSFKSGRSNEQFF,TGTGCCAGCAGCTTTAAAAGCGGGAGATCGAATGAGCAGTTCTTC
TRBV7-2,TRBD1,TRBJ1-5,NA,CASSPRDRGNNQPQHF,TGTGCCAGCAGCCCCCGGGACAGGGGGAACAATCAGCCCCAGCATTTT
TRBV4-3,NA,TRBJ1-1,NA,CASSQEGPSGYSGPNTEAFF,TGCGCCAGCAGCCAAGAAGGTCCGAGTGGGTATTCAGGCCCTAACACTGAAGCTTTCTTT
TRBV19,TRBD2,TRBJ2-1,NA,CASSTGGVSYNEQFF,TGTGCCAGTAGCACGGGAGGGGTCTCCTACAATGAGCAGTTCTTC
TRBV28,TRBD1,TRBJ2-3,NA,CASSFPKIRDREADTQYF,TGTGCCAGCAGTTTCCCCAAAATCCGGGACAGGGAGGCAGATACGCAGTATTTT
TRBV5-1,NA,TRBJ2-1,NA,CASSLATLSSYNEQFF,TGCGCCAGCAGCTTGGCCACTCTGAGCTCCTACAATGAGCAGTTCTTC
TRBV5-1,NA,TRBJ1-2,NA,CASSPDGGAYGYTF,TGCGCCAGCAGCCCGGACGGGGGGGCCTATGGCTACACCTTC
TRBV7-6,NA,TRBJ2-7,NA,CASSVPLRDIGYEQYF,TGTGCCAGCAGCGTTCCCCTAAGGGACATAGGCTACGAGCAGTACTTC
TRBV19,NA,TRBJ2-1,NA,CASSMGDVGNEQFF,TGTGCCAGTAGTATGGGCGACGTTGGCAATGAGCAGTTCTTC
TRBV7-8,NA,TRBJ2-7,NA,CASSRVTYEQYF,TGTGCCAGCAGCCGGGTGACCTACGAGCAGTACTTC
TRBV25-1,NA,TRBJ1-1,NA,CASSDVGTRDYNTEAFF,TGTGCCAGCAGTGATGTCGGGACACGAGACTATAACACTGAAGCTTTCTTT